This T cell receptor (beta chain) was identified during a study of cytomegalovirus exposure and HLA in healthy donors. Study at large: The same platform as the 666 first-cohort repertoires was used for the 100 to 150 validation repertoires, a later analysis reported.

Separate from the roughly 630-subject first cohort was the approximately 120-subject validation cohort, to which the donors belonged. The method was immunoSEQ multiplex PCR; TCRdb's version includes in-frame clones alone and lacks a portion of them. The sample holds tens of thousands of clones, around 94% seen once. V was clipped by 5 bases and J by 5 bases; unmatched bases: 9. Germline-derived CDR1 and CDR2 are SGHTA and FQGTGA. The CDR3 is 16 residues long. The sample was PBMCs. The sequence was collected from a woman aged 18-29 years in good health and CMV-seronegative. V gene TRBV7-3 combines with J gene TRBJ2-1, with 10 nucleotides matching TRBD2. The CDR3 DNA reads as TGTGCCAGCAGCCCGAATAGCGGGGGGACCCACAATGAGCAGTTCTTC. Protein product: CASSPNSGGTHNEQFF.